Listed below are T cell receptor beta chains from one sample, sequenced in a study of cytomegalovirus exposure and HLA in healthy donors. The repertoire was sequenced with immunoSEQ multiplex PCR; TCRdb's copy has only in-frame clones and lacks some. The sample includes 95,000 to 100,000 clones, approximately 80% seen only once; the top ten take approximately 8%. Sample: PBMCs. The receptor set was obtained from a female donor in good health and CMV-seronegative. The CDR3 runs from the conserved cysteine through the conserved F or W. Fields, in order: D gene, J gene, V gene, clone size, CDR3 protein, CDR3 DNA. A D gene is named only where the DNA matches it firmly. A clone size is listed for some rows: how often the clone was seen (once, few, many), or a class if it is expanded.

TRBD2	TRBJ2-2	TRBV4-1	.	CASSQDRGTSGSRNTGELFF	TGCGCCAGCAGCCAAGATCGGGGGACTAGCGGGAGTCGGAACACCGGGGAGCTGTTTTTT
TRBD2	TRBJ2-1	TRBV5-4	few	CASSLYAGVGYNEQFF	TGTGCCAGCAGCTTGTATGCGGGAGTGGGTTACAATGAGCAGTTCTTC
.	TRBJ2-2	TRBV7-8	.	CASSPNSGSSNTGELFF	TGTGCCAGCAGCCCGAACTCGGGGAGTTCGAACACCGGGGAGCTGTTTTTT
TRBD2	TRBJ2-3	TRBV5-1	.	CASSETSGMIADTQYF	TGCGCCAGCAGCGAGACTAGCGGGATGATCGCAGATACGCAGTATTTT
.	TRBJ1-5	TRBV18	few	CASSPYAGMKPQPQHF	TGTGCCAGCTCACCGTATGCCGGGATGAAGCCTCAGCCCCAGCATTTT
TRBD1	TRBJ1-6	TRBV27	.	CASSSQGAFSPLHF	TGTGCCAGCAGTTCACAGGGGGCTTTTTCACCCCTCCACTTT
.	TRBJ2-7	TRBV13	.	CASGPRGAVHAQYF	TGTGCCAGCGGCCCTCGGGGGGCAGTCCACGCGCAGTACTTC
.	TRBJ1-6	TRBV20-1	once	CSAVPTSPLHF	TGCAGTGCGGTCCCCACATCACCCCTCCACTTT
.	TRBJ1-1	TRBV6-5	.	CASIKTTGTSTEAFF	TGTGCCAGCATTAAAACTACAGGAACGAGCACTGAAGCTTTCTTT
TRBD2	TRBJ2-7	TRBV4-1	.	CASSKTGTSRSYEQYF	TGCGCCAGCAGCAAAACCGGGACTAGCAGATCCTACGAGCAGTACTTC
TRBD1	TRBJ1-5	TRBV29-1	once	CSVLLAGGSNQPQHF	TGCAGCGTTCTTTTGGCAGGGGGGTCCAATCAGCCCCAGCATTTT
TRBD1	TRBJ2-7	TRBV28	.	CASWTGQTYEQYF	TGTGCCAGTTGGACGGGACAGACCTACGAGCAGTACTTC
TRBD2	TRBJ2-3	TRBV7-9	.	CASSVPRLSGRSDTQYF	TGTGCCAGCAGCGTTCCACGTCTTAGCGGGAGATCAGATACGCAGTATTTT
TRBD1	TRBJ2-7	TRBV28	few	CASSPADRVEGEQYF	TGTGCCAGCAGTCCCGCGGACAGGGTGGAGGGCGAGCAGTACTTC
.	TRBJ2-7	TRBV19	.	CASSLTPIQDTYEQYF	TGTGCCAGTAGTCTAACCCCAATCCAGGATACCTACGAGCAGTACTTC
TRBD2	TRBJ2-3	TRBV30	few	CAWSTPLREALEQYF	TGTGCCTGGAGCACACCCCTGCGGGAGGCCCTAGAGCAGTATTTT